The 2 T cell receptor beta chains listed next were all sequenced from one sample in a study of Ad26.COV2.S vaccination and SARS-CoV-2 variants. Treatment denoted: about 20 received Ad26.COV2.S at low or high dose, single or two shots; about 5 received placebo; per-sample allocation not given. After the first vaccine or placebo injection, samples were drawn on day 63. Libraries were prepared by immunoSEQ multiplex PCR; TCRdb keeps only in-frame clonotypes and omits some of them. The sample gives about half a million clones, 80% to 90% of which show up once; more than 1.5% is in the top ten. The sequences come from peripheral blood, collected in a trial of Ad26.COV2.S vaccine versus placebo. These receptors came from a person aged 18-65 years who received the Ad26.COV2.S COVID-19 vaccine or a placebo.

The chain joins TRBV5-1 to TRBJ2-3; D is uncertain. Trimming took 0 bases from V and 4 from J, leaving 12 bases between them. Germline loops: CDR1 SGHRS, CDR2 YFSETQ. The length of the CDR3 is 15 residues. CDR3 amino acids: CASSLVQATPDTQYF. The CDR3, as DNA: TGCGCCAGCAGCTTGGTGCAGGCAACGCCAGATACGCAGTATTTT. The full variable domain, with the rest looked up from reference TRBV5-1 and TRBJ2-3, is KAGVTQTPRYLIKTRGQQVTLSCSPISGHRSVSWYQQTPGQGLQFLFEYFSETQRNKGNFPGRFSGRQFSNSRSEMNVSTLELGDSALYLCASSLVQATPDTQYFGPGTRLTVL.

This clone has a single count. V and J are TRBV4-3 and TRBJ1-2, with D maybe TRBD1 (6 bases). This CDR3 has 13 residues. The V gene's germline CDR1 is LGHNA and CDR2 YSLEER. V shed 5 bases and J shed 4 bases, with 11 bases lying between them. The CDR3 nucleotides read TGCGCCAGCAGCTTTGGACAGTTCTATGGCTACACCTTC. It codes for CASSFGQFYGYTF.